The source of this TCR beta chain is a study of spatial heterogeneity in lung cancer. Study conclusions and caveats: At tumor resection, ubiquitous expanded TCRs were detected in blood more often than later.

As to time point: blood at routine non-recurrence follow-up after resection. Unsorted whole RNA of tumor, nontumor lung or frozen PBMC was sequenced. This clonotype was observed many times. The antigen remains unidentified. From the 5' RACE reads, TCRdb called clonotypes with MiXCR, one entry per CDR3 protein. The repertoire consists of around 100,000 distinct CDR3 sequences, with under 14% occurring once and the leading ten covering 20% to 25%. The receptor was isolated from a female donor with early-stage non-small cell lung cancer. The sample in question was PBMCs, obtained at follow-up.

The CDR3 coding sequence is TGTGCCAGCAGTACAGCGGTTCAAGAGACCCAGTACTTC. Encoded protein: CASSTAVQETQYF. The chain is built from TRBV25-1 and TRBJ2-5; a weak D match, TRBD2 (5 bases). The CDR3 has 13 amino acids. Germline V gene lookup returns CDR1 MGHDK and CDR2 SYGVNS. V shed 5 bases and J shed 2 bases, with 9 bases lying between them.